The rows below give T cell receptor beta chains drawn from one sample of a study of regulatory T cells in long-lasting Graves disease. TCRdb itself ran the multiplex PCR reads through MiXCR, one entry per CDR3 protein. This table holds a few hundred thousand distinct CDR3 sequences, roughly 25% found once. The specimen comprised peripheral blood mononuclear cells (PBMCs), sampled when the disease was refractory, from a patient treated with antithyroid drugs. The receptors come from a woman aged 40-49 years with Graves disease. Both conserved end residues are part of each CDR3. D genes are given only for firm matches. Not all rows give a size; the values are once, few, many and, for expanded clones, a class.

d_gene: TRBD1
abundance: NA
v_gene: TRBV20-1
j_gene: TRBJ2-7
CDR3aa: CSARYPKKDRAIWEQYF
CDR3nt: TGCAGTGCTAGATACCCTAAAAAGGACAGGGCAATTTGGGAGCAGTACTTC

d_gene: NA
abundance: many
v_gene: TRBV28
j_gene: TRBJ1-5
CDR3aa: CASSLPLGFKHF
CDR3nt: TGTGCCAGCAGTTTACCCCTCGGGTTTAAGCATTTT

d_gene: NA
abundance: many
v_gene: TRBV27
j_gene: TRBJ2-7
CDR3aa: CASSLGPRAYEQYF
CDR3nt: TGTGCCAGCAGCCTTGGGCCGCGGGCATACGAGCAGTACTTC

d_gene: TRBD1
abundance: many
v_gene: TRBV11-2
j_gene: TRBJ1-4
CDR3aa: CASSTIRGDRKKLFF
CDR3nt: TGTGCCAGCAGCACAATCAGGGGGGACAGGAAAAAACTGTTTTTT

d_gene: TRBD1
abundance: NA
v_gene: TRBV19
j_gene: TRBJ2-3
CDR3aa: CASSPGQGTDTQYF
CDR3nt: TGTGCCAGTAGCCCGGGACAGGGCACAGATACGCAGTATTTT

d_gene: NA
abundance: NA
v_gene: TRBV6-1
j_gene: TRBJ2-5
CDR3aa: CAGSKTWNQETQYF
CDR3nt: TGTGCCGGCAGTAAGACATGGAATCAAGAGACCCAGTACTTC

d_gene: NA
abundance: NA
v_gene: TRBV30
j_gene: TRBJ2-1
CDR3aa: CAWFNRGSSYNEQFF
CDR3nt: TGTGCCTGGTTTAATCGCGGAAGCTCCTACAATGAGCAGTTCTTC

d_gene: NA
abundance: few
v_gene: TRBV10-3
j_gene: TRBJ1-6
CDR3aa: CAISESTLNSPLHF
CDR3nt: TGTGCCATCAGTGAGTCGACCTTGAATTCACCCCTCCACTTT

d_gene: NA
abundance: many
v_gene: TRBV27
j_gene: TRBJ1-5
CDR3aa: CASSLRQSSNQPQHF
CDR3nt: TGTGCCAGCAGTTTGCGCCAGTCCAGCAATCAGCCCCAGCATTTT

d_gene: NA
abundance: NA
v_gene: TRBV12-3/TRBV12-4
j_gene: TRBJ2-1
CDR3aa: CASSGKLGEQFF
CDR3nt: TGTGCCAGCAGTGGGAAATTGGGTGAGCAGTTCTTC

d_gene: TRBD2
abundance: NA
v_gene: TRBV6-1
j_gene: TRBJ2-5
CDR3aa: CASSPPASGRETQYF
CDR3nt: TGTGCCAGCTCACCACCTGCTAGCGGGAGAGAGACCCAGTACTTC

d_gene: NA
abundance: NA
v_gene: TRBV7-2
j_gene: TRBJ2-4
CDR3aa: CASSLAGRGASKNIQYF
CDR3nt: TGTGCCAGCAGCTTAGCGGGGAGAGGGGCGTCCAAAAACATTCAGTACTTC

d_gene: NA
abundance: NA
v_gene: TRBV20-1
j_gene: TRBJ1-2
CDR3aa: CSARDFPVSSPGDGYTF
CDR3nt: TGCAGTGCTAGAGATTTTCCAGTATCGAGCCCCGGTGATGGCTACACCTTC

d_gene: NA
abundance: many
v_gene: TRBV10-2
j_gene: TRBJ2-7
CDR3aa: CASSPGLSAEEQYF
CDR3nt: TGTGCCAGCAGTCCTGGACTAAGTGCGGAAGAGCAGTACTTC

d_gene: NA
abundance: many
v_gene: TRBV28
j_gene: TRBJ1-4
CDR3aa: CASSGHSATNEKLFF
CDR3nt: TGTGCCAGCAGTGGACACAGTGCAACTAATGAAAAACTGTTTTTT

d_gene: TRBD1
abundance: few
v_gene: TRBV5-1
j_gene: TRBJ2-7
CDR3aa: CASSIKTGQGAGEQYF
CDR3nt: TGCGCCAGCAGCATAAAGACGGGACAGGGGGCAGGGGAGCAGTACTTC

d_gene: NA
abundance: few
v_gene: TRBV5-1
j_gene: TRBJ1-5
CDR3aa: CASSLGNTPNQPQHF
CDR3nt: TGCGCCAGCAGCTTGGGCAACACCCCCAATCAGCCCCAGCATTTT

d_gene: NA
abundance: many
v_gene: TRBV28
j_gene: TRBJ1-1
CDR3aa: CASSSGRLYVDTEAFF
CDR3nt: TGTGCCAGCAGCTCAGGGAGATTATACGTTGACACTGAAGCTTTCTTT

d_gene: TRBD1
abundance: many
v_gene: TRBV12-5
j_gene: TRBJ1-1
CDR3aa: CASRSRGLAFF
CDR3nt: TGTGCTAGTAGAAGCAGGGGGCTAGCTTTCTTT

d_gene: NA
abundance: many
v_gene: TRBV28
j_gene: TRBJ1-4
CDR3aa: CASSFTRSLGGNEKLFF
CDR3nt: TGTGCCAGCAGCTTTACAAGGTCCCTGGGGGGTAATGAAAAACTGTTTTTT

d_gene: TRBD1
abundance: once
v_gene: TRBV7-7
j_gene: TRBJ1-6
CDR3aa: CASSLRRQGIWSPLHF
CDR3nt: TGTGCTAGCAGCTTACGTCGACAGGGGATCTGGTCACCCCTCCACTTT

d_gene: NA
abundance: many
v_gene: TRBV9
j_gene: TRBJ2-5
CDR3aa: CASSVETQYF
CDR3nt: TGTGCCAGCAGCGTAGAGACCCAGTACTTC

d_gene: NA
abundance: many
v_gene: TRBV28
j_gene: TRBJ1-2
CDR3aa: CASGRDLYGYTF
CDR3nt: TGTGCCAGCGGGCGGGACCTCTATGGCTACACCTTC

d_gene: NA
abundance: many
v_gene: TRBV11-2
j_gene: TRBJ1-4
CDR3aa: CASSQGAATNEKLFF
CDR3nt: TGTGCCAGCAGCCAAGGGGCTGCAACTAATGAAAAACTGTTTTTT

d_gene: TRBD2
abundance: NA
v_gene: TRBV28
j_gene: TRBJ2-1
CDR3aa: CAILAGGPPPNEQFF
CDR3nt: TGTGCCATCCTAGCGGGAGGGCCCCCTCCCAATGAGCAGTTCTTC

d_gene: TRBD2
abundance: many
v_gene: TRBV20-1
j_gene: TRBJ2-2
CDR3aa: CSARNLAGGDTGELFF
CDR3nt: TGCAGTGCTAGGAATCTAGCGGGAGGGGACACCGGGGAGCTGTTTTTT

d_gene: NA
abundance: NA
v_gene: TRBV24-1
j_gene: TRBJ1-2
CDR3aa: CATSGTTGHNYGYTF
CDR3nt: TGTGCCACCAGTGGGACGACAGGACATAACTATGGCTACACCTTC

d_gene: TRBD2
abundance: NA
v_gene: TRBV7-9
j_gene: TRBJ2-4
CDR3aa: CASSAGTSGMKDIQYF
CDR3nt: TGTGCCAGCAGCGCGGGGACTAGCGGGATGAAGGACATTCAGTACTTC

d_gene: NA
abundance: NA
v_gene: TRBV19
j_gene: TRBJ1-2
CDR3aa: CASSPEWGANYGYTF
CDR3nt: TGTGCCAGTAGTCCAGAGTGGGGGGCAAACTATGGCTACACCTTC

d_gene: TRBD2
abundance: many
v_gene: TRBV20-1
j_gene: TRBJ2-7
CDR3aa: CSANPPGLAGYEQYF
CDR3nt: TGCAGTGCTAACCCCCCGGGACTAGCGGGCTACGAGCAGTACTTC

d_gene: TRBD2
abundance: NA
v_gene: TRBV2
j_gene: TRBJ2-1
CDR3aa: CASGREGPSNEQFF
CDR3nt: TGTGCCAGCGGGCGGGAGGGCCCCAGCAATGAGCAGTTCTTC

d_gene: NA
abundance: many
v_gene: TRBV28
j_gene: TRBJ2-7
CDR3aa: CASSLYGGQDEQYF
CDR3nt: TGTGCCAGCAGTTTATACGGGGGGCAAGACGAGCAGTACTTC

d_gene: NA
abundance: few
v_gene: TRBV28
j_gene: TRBJ2-1
CDR3aa: CASGTSFNEQFF
CDR3nt: TGTGCCAGCGGTACCAGTTTCAATGAGCAGTTCTTC

d_gene: TRBD2
abundance: NA
v_gene: TRBV5-1
j_gene: TRBJ2-1
CDR3aa: CASSLADEREKKFF
CDR3nt: TGCGCCAGCAGCTTGGCCGATGAGCGGGAGAAAAAGTTCTTC

d_gene: NA
abundance: few
v_gene: TRBV5-5
j_gene: TRBJ2-5
CDR3aa: CASSPEGTGRERETQYF
CDR3nt: TGTGCCAGCAGCCCAGAAGGTACAGGGAGGGAGAGAGAGACCCAGTACTTC

d_gene: NA
abundance: NA
v_gene: TRBV20-1
j_gene: TRBJ2-1
CDR3aa: CSAARAHNEQFF
CDR3nt: TGCAGTGCGGCGAGAGCCCACAATGAGCAGTTCTTC

d_gene: NA
abundance: NA
v_gene: TRBV6-2/TRBV6-3
j_gene: TRBJ2-4
CDR3aa: CASSYTDLDIQYF
CDR3nt: TGTGCCAGCAGTTACACGGACCTAGACATTCAGTACTTC

d_gene: NA
abundance: many
v_gene: TRBV2
j_gene: TRBJ1-5
CDR3aa: CASSEALGSFDDQPQHF
CDR3nt: TGTGCCAGCAGTGAAGCGCTGGGTTCCTTTGATGATCAGCCCCAGCATTTT

d_gene: NA
abundance: many
v_gene: TRBV11-2
j_gene: TRBJ2-4
CDR3aa: CASSLGAGGKNIQYF
CDR3nt: TGTGCCAGCAGCTTAGGTGCAGGGGGGAAAAACATTCAGTACTTC

d_gene: TRBD2
abundance: NA
v_gene: TRBV30
j_gene: TRBJ2-2
CDR3aa: CAWSVGTSGRTGELFF
CDR3nt: TGTGCCTGGAGTGTAGGTACTAGCGGGAGAACCGGGGAGCTGTTTTTT

d_gene: NA
abundance: NA
v_gene: TRBV5-6
j_gene: TRBJ2-7
CDR3aa: CASSLASLLYEQYF
CDR3nt: TGTGCCAGCAGCTTGGCCAGCCTGCTCTACGAGCAGTACTTC

d_gene: NA
abundance: NA
v_gene: TRBV19
j_gene: TRBJ2-2
CDR3aa: CASSLQSNTGELFF
CDR3nt: TGTGCCAGTAGTCTTCAGTCGAACACCGGGGAGCTGTTTTTT

d_gene: TRBD2
abundance: few
v_gene: TRBV2
j_gene: TRBJ2-3
CDR3aa: CATTLAGVTDTQYF
CDR3nt: TGTGCCACCACACTAGCGGGAGTAACAGATACGCAGTATTTT

d_gene: NA
abundance: few
v_gene: TRBV20-1
j_gene: TRBJ2-6
CDR3aa: CSATPGANVLTF
CDR3nt: TGCAGTGCTACCCCTGGGGCCAACGTCCTGACTTTC

d_gene: TRBD1
abundance: few
v_gene: TRBV2
j_gene: TRBJ1-3
CDR3aa: CASREDRVGNTIYF
CDR3nt: TGTGCCAGCAGAGAGGACAGGGTGGGAAACACCATATATTTT

d_gene: TRBD2
abundance: NA
v_gene: TRBV7-3
j_gene: TRBJ2-1
CDR3aa: CASRGGPSYNEQFF
CDR3nt: TGTGCCAGCAGGGGAGGGCCGTCCTACAATGAGCAGTTCTTC

d_gene: NA
abundance: many
v_gene: TRBV2
j_gene: TRBJ1-2
CDR3aa: CASSEWENTF
CDR3nt: TGTGCCAGCAGTGAATGGGAAAACACCTTC

d_gene: TRBD2
abundance: many
v_gene: TRBV7-2
j_gene: TRBJ2-4
CDR3aa: CASSGSGSIQYF
CDR3nt: TGTGCCAGCAGCGGTAGCGGGAGCATTCAGTACTTC

d_gene: TRBD2
abundance: NA
v_gene: TRBV11-3
j_gene: TRBJ2-1
CDR3aa: CASSYPAGLAGTADEQFF
CDR3nt: TGTGCCAGCAGCTACCCGGCGGGTCTAGCGGGGACTGCGGACGAGCAGTTCTTC

d_gene: NA
abundance: many
v_gene: TRBV2
j_gene: TRBJ2-7
CDR3aa: CASTRDGAYEQYF
CDR3nt: TGTGCCAGCACCCGGGACGGGGCCTACGAGCAGTACTTC

d_gene: TRBD1
abundance: few
v_gene: TRBV28
j_gene: TRBJ2-1
CDR3aa: CASRVLGQGNNEQFF
CDR3nt: TGTGCCAGCAGAGTGCTGGGACAGGGAAACAATGAGCAGTTCTTC

d_gene: TRBD2
abundance: NA
v_gene: TRBV7-2
j_gene: TRBJ2-2
CDR3aa: CASGGLGAGELFF
CDR3nt: TGTGCCAGTGGGGGACTAGGGGCCGGGGAGCTGTTTTTT

d_gene: NA
abundance: many
v_gene: TRBV11-2
j_gene: TRBJ2-5
CDR3aa: CASSPRDGARKTQYF
CDR3nt: TGTGCCAGCAGCCCGCGGGACGGAGCTAGGAAGACCCAGTACTTC